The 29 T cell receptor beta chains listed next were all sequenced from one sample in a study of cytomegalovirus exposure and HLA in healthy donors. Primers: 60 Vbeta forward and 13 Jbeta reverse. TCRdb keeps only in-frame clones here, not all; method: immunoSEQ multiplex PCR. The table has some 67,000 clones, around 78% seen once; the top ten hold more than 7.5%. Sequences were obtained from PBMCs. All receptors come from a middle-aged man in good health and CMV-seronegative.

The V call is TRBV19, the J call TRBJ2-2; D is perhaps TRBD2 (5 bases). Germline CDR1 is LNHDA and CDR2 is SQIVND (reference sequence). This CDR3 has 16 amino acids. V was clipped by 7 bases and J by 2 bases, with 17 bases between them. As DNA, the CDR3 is TGTGCCAGTAATCCTTTCGGACGGGGAAACACCGGGGAGCTGTTTTTT. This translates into CASNPFGRGNTGELFF.

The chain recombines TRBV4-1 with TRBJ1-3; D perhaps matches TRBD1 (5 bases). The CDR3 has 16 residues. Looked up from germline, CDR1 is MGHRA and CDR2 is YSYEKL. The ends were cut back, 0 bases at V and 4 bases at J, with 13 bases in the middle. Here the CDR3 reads CASSQEPGGIGNTIYF. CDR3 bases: TGCGCCAGCAGCCAAGAACCGGGGGGTATCGGAAACACCATATATTTT.

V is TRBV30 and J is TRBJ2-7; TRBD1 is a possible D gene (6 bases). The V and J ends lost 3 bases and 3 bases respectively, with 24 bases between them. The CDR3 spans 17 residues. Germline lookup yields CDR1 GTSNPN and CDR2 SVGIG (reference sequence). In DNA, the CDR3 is TGTGCCTGGAGAAATTCGGACAGACTACTAAGCTACTACGAGCAGTACTTC. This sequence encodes CAWRNSDRLLSYYEQYF.

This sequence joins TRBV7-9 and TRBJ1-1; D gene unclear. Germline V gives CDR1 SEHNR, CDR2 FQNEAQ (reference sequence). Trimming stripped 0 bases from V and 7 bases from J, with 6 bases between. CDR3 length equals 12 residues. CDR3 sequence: CASSLAVSEAFF. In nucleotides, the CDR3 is TGTGCCAGCAGCTTAGCGGTCAGTGAAGCTTTCTTT. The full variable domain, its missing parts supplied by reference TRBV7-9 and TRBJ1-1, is DTGVSQNPRHKITKRGQNVTFRCDPISEHNRLYWYRQTLGQGPEFLTYFQNEAQLEKSRLLSDRFSAERPKGSFSTLEIQRTEQGDSAMYLCASSLAVSEAFFGQGTRLTVV.

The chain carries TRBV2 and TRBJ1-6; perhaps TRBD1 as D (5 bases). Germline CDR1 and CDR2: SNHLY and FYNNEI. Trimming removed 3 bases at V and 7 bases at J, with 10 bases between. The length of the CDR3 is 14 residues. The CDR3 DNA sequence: TGTGCCAGCAGTGATGAGAAGGGGAATTCACCCCTCCACTTT. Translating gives CASSDEKGNSPLHF.

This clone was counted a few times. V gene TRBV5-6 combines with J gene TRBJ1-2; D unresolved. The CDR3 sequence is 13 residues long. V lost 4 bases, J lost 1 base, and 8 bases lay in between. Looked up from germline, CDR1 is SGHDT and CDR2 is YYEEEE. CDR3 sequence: CASSPRFNYGYTF. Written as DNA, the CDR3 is TGTGCCAGCAGCCCCAGATTTAACTATGGCTACACCTTC.

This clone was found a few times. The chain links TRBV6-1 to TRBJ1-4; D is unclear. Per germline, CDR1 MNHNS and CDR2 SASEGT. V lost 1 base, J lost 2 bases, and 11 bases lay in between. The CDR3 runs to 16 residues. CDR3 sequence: CASSEVSGSTNEKLFF. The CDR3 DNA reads TGTGCCAGCAGTGAAGTATCGGGGTCCACTAATGAAAAACTGTTTTTT.

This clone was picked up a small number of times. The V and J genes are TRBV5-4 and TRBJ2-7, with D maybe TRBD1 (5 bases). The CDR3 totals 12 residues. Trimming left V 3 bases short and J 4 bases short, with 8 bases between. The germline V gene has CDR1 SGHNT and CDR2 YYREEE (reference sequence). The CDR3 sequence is CASSSTEYEQYF. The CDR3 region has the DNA TGTGCCAGCAGCTCGACAGAGTACGAGCAGTACTTC. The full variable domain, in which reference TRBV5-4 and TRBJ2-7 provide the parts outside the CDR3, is ETGVTQSPTHLIKTRGQQVTLRCSSQSGHNTVSWYQQALGQGPQFIFQYYREEENGRGNFPPRFSGLQFPNYSSELNVNALELDDSALYLCASSSTEYEQYFGPGTRLTVT.

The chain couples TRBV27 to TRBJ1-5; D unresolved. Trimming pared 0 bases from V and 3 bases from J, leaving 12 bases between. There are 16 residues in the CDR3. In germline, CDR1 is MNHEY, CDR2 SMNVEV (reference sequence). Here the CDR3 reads CASSLSVGDLNQPQHF. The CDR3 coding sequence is TGTGCCAGCAGTTTATCAGTAGGAGACCTCAATCAGCCCCAGCATTTT.

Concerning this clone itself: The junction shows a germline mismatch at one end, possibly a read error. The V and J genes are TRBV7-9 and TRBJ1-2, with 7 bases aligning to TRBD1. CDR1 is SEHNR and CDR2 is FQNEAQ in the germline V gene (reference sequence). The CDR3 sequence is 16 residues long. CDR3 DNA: TGTTCCAGCAGCTTAGCGAGGGACAGCCATAAGCATGGCTACACCTTC. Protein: CSSSLARDSHKHGYTF.

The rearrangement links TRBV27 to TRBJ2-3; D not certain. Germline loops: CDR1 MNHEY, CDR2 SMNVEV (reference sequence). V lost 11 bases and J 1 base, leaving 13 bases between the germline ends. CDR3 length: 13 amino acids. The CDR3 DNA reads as TGTGCCGCCAAACTCACGGGCACAGATACGCAGTATTTT. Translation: CAAKLTGTDTQYF.

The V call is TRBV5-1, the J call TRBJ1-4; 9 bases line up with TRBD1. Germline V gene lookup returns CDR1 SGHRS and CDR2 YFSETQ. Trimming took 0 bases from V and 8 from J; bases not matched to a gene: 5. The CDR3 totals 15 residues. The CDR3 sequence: CASSLEGTGNEKLFF. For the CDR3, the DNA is TGCGCCAGCAGCTTGGAGGGGACAGGGAACGAAAAACTGTTTTTT.

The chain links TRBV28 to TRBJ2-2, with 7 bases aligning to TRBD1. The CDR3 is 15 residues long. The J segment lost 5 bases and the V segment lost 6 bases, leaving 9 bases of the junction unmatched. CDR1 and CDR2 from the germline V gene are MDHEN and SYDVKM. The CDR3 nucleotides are TGTGCCAGCAGGACTGACAGGGCGAGAACCGGGGAGCTGTTTTTT. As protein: CASRTDRARTGELFF.

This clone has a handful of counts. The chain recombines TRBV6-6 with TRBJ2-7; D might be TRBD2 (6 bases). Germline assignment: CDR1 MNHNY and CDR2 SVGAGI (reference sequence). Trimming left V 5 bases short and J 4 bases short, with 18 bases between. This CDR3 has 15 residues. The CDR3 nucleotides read TGTGCCAGCAGTCAGAGGGACTCCAATCAATACGAGCAGTACTTC. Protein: CASSQRDSNQYEQYF.

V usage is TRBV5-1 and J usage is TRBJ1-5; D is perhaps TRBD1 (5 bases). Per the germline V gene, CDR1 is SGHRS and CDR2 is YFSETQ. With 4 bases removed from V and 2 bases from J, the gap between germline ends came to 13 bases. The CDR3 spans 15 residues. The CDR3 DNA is TGCGCCAGCAGCGTGGACGGGACTCGCAATCAGCCCCAGCATTTT. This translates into CASSVDGTRNQPQHF.

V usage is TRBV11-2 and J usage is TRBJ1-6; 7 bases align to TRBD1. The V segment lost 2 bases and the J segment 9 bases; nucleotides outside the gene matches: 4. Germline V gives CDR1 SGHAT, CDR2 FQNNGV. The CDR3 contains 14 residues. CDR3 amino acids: CASSLPQGVSPLHF. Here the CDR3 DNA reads TGTGCCAGCAGCTTACCCCAGGGGGTTTCACCCCTCCACTTT.

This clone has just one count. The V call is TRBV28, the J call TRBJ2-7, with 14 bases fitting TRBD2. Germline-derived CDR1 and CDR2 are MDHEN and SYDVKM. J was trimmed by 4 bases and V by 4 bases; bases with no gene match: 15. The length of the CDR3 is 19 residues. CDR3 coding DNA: TGTGCCAGCAGTTCGGGACTAGCGGGAGTATCCCCGGGGGGGTACGAGCAGTACTTC. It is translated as CASSSGLAGVSPGGYEQYF.

Here the CDR3 DNA reads TGCAGCGTTGGGACAGGGGGATACGAGCAGTACTTC. Amino acids: CSVGTGGYEQYF. This chain uses TRBV29-1 with TRBJ2-7, with TRBD1 matching over 10 bases. The V segment lost 4 bases and the J segment 4 bases; nucleotides outside the gene matches: 1. Germline-derived CDR1 and CDR2 are SQVTM and ANQGSEA. The CDR3 extends over 12 amino acids.

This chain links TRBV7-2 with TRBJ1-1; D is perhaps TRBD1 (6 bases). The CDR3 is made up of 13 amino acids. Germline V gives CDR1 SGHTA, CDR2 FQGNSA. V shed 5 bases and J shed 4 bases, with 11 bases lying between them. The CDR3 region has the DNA TGTGCCAGCAGCGACGCAGGGGTCACTGAAGCTTTCTTT. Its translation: CASSDAGVTEAFF. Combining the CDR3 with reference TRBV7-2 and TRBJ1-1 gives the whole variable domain GAGVSQSPSNKVTEKGKDVELRCDPISGHTALYWYRQSLGQGLEFLIYFQGNSAPDKSGLPSDRFSAERTGGSVSTLTIQRTQQEDSAVYLCASSDAGVTEAFFGQGTRLTVV.

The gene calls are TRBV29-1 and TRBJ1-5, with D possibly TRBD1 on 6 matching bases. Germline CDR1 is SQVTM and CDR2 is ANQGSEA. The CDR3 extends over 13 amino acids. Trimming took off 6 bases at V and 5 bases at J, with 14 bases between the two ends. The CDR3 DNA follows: TGCAGCGTCCAAGGACAGCCCCATCAGCCCCAGCATTTT. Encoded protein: CSVQGQPHQPQHF.

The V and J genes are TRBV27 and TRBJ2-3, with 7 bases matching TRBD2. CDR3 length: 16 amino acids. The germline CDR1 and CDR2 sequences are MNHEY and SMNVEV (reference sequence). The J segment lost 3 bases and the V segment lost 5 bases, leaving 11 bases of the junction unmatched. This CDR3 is CASSPISGIGTDTQYF. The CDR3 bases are TGTGCCAGCAGTCCTATAAGCGGGATAGGGACAGATACGCAGTATTTT.

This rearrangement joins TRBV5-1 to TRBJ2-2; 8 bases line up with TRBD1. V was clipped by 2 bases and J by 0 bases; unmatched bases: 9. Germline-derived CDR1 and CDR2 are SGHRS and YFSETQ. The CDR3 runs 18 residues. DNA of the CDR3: TGCGCCAGCAGCTTCTCGGGACAGGTCGCGACGAACACCGGGGAGCTGTTTTTT. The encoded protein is CASSFSGQVATNTGELFF. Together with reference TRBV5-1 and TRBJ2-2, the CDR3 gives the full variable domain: KAGVTQTPRYLIKTRGQQVTLSCSPISGHRSVSWYQQTPGQGLQFLFEYFSETQRNKGNFPGRFSGRQFSNSRSEMNVSTLELGDSALYLCASSFSGQVATNTGELFFGEGSRLTVL.

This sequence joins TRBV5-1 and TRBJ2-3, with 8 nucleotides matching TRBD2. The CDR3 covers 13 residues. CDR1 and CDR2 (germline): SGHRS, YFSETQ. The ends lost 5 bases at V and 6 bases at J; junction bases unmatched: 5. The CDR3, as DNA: TGCGCCAGCAGGCTAGCGGGTAGGGATACGCAGTATTTT. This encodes CASRLAGRDTQYF.

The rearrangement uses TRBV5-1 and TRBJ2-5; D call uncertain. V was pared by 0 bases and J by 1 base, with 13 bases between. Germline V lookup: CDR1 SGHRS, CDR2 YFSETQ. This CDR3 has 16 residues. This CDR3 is CASSLVGGRSQETQYF. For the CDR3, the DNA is TGCGCCAGCAGCTTGGTCGGCGGCAGATCCCAAGAGACCCAGTACTTC.

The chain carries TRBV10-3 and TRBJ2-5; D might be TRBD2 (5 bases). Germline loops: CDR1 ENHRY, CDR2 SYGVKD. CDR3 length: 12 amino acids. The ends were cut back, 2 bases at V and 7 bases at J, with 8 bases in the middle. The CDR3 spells CAISELGGTQYF. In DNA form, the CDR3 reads TGTGCCATCAGTGAGCTTGGAGGGACCCAGTACTTC.

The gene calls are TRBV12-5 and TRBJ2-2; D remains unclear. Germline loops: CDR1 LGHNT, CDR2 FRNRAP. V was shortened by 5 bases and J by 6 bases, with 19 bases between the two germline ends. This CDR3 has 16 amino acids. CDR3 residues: CASGPLLRSTAGELFF. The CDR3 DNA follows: TGTGCTAGTGGTCCCCTCCTTCGGTCCACGGCCGGGGAGCTGTTTTTT.

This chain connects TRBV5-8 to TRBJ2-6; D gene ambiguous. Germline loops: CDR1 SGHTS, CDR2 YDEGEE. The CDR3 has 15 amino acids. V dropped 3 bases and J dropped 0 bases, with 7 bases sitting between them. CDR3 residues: CASSSGLSGANVLTF. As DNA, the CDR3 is TGTGCCAGCAGCTCTGGGCTCTCTGGGGCCAACGTCCTGACTTTC.

CDR3 protein: CAISVLGQGETEAFF. The CDR3 DNA follows: TGTGCCATCAGTGTATTGGGACAGGGAGAGACTGAAGCTTTCTTT. The chain recombines TRBV10-3 with TRBJ1-1; 9 bases agree with TRBD1. Germline CDR1 is ENHRY and CDR2 is SYGVKD. J gave up 5 bases and V 4 bases, and 8 bases lay outside the gene matches. The CDR3 contains 15 residues.

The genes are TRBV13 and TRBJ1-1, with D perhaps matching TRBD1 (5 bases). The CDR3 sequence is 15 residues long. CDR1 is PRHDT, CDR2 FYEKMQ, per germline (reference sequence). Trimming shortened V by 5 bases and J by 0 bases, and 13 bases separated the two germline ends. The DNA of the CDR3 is TGTGCCAGCAGCCTCTTGACAGACATGAACACTGAAGCTTTCTTT. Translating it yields CASSLLTDMNTEAFF.